Presented here are 32 T cell receptor beta chains from one specimen sequenced in a study of CD8 T cells in Susac syndrome. Random hexamers were used to reverse transcribe roughly 0.45 to 1 ug of RNA. TCRdb reanalysed the immunoSEQ multiplex PCR reads using MiXCR and keeps one entry per CDR3 protein. The sample has 150,000 or so distinct CDR3 sequences; just over 90% are singletons. Material: CD4+ T cells from PBMCs. The receptors here all came from a human donor in good health.

CDR3 residues: CASSQGDMTGYWNSNQPQHF. CDR3 DNA sequence: TGTGCCAGCAGCCAAGGAGATATGACGGGGTATTGGAATAGCAATCAGCCCCAGCATTTT. The rearrangement joins TRBV3-1 to TRBJ1-5; no clear D. This CDR3 has 20 residues. V was cut by 1 base and J by 0 bases, with 22 bases left in between. CDR1 LGHDT and CDR2 YNNKEL come from the germline V gene (reference sequence).

The rearrangement uses TRBV19 and TRBJ1-5, with no clear D. The length of the CDR3 is 15 residues. The germline CDR1 and CDR2 sequences are LNHDA and SQIVND (reference sequence). V was shortened by 3 bases and J by 0 bases, with 9 bases between the two germline ends. CDR3: CASSIARYSNQPQHF. CDR3 in DNA: TGTGCCAGTAGTATCGCAAGGTATAGCAATCAGCCCCAGCATTTT. Full variable domain (outside the CDR3, taken from reference TRBV19 and TRBJ1-5): DGGITQSPKYLFRKEGQNVTLSCEQNLNHDAMYWYRQDPGQGLRLIYYSQIVNDFQKGDIAEGYSVSREKKESFPLTVTSAQKNPTAFYLCASSIARYSNQPQHFGDGTRLSIL.

The chain uses TRBV10-3 and TRBJ1-2; tentative D call: TRBD1 (5 bases). Trimming stripped 2 bases from V and 8 bases from J, with 15 bases between. CDR1 ENHRY and CDR2 SYGVKD come from the germline V gene. The CDR3 totals 14 residues. This chain's CDR3 is CAISEELVGRGYTF. The CDR3 DNA reads as TGTGCCATCAGTGAGGAGCTTGTGGGACGGGGCTACACCTTC.

The rearrangement joins TRBV19 to TRBJ2-7; 8 bases agree with TRBD1. Germline lookup yields CDR1 LNHDA and CDR2 SQIVND (reference sequence). CDR3 length: 14 residues. J gave up 0 bases and V 6 bases, and 4 bases lay outside the gene matches. This chain's CDR3 is CASRSGGSSYEQYF. In nucleotides, the CDR3 is TGTGCCAGTAGATCAGGGGGCAGCTCCTACGAGCAGTACTTC.

The chain has TRBV3-1 and TRBJ2-3; 12 nucleotides align to TRBD2. The ends lost 0 bases at V and 6 bases at J; junction bases unmatched: 4. The germline gives CDR1 LGHDT, CDR2 YNNKEL (reference sequence). The CDR3 contains 16 residues. CDR3 in amino acids: CASSQDRLAGVDTQYF. CDR3 sequence (DNA): TGTGCCAGCAGCCAAGATAGACTAGCGGGGGTTGATACGCAGTATTTT.

This rearrangement joins TRBV19 to TRBJ1-2, with D uncertain. The CDR3 sequence is 14 residues long. Looked up from germline, CDR1 is LNHDA and CDR2 is SQIVND (reference sequence). With 5 bases removed from V and 6 bases from J, the gap between germline ends came to 16 bases. The CDR3 reads CASSVLRAANGYTF. Written as DNA, the CDR3 is TGTGCCAGTAGTGTTCTCCGGGCCGCGAATGGCTACACCTTC.

This chain connects TRBV18 to TRBJ2-7; a possible D gene is TRBD1 (5 bases). Looked up from germline, CDR1 is KGHSH and CDR2 is LQKENI. This CDR3 region has 11 residues. V was pared by 3 bases and J by 7 bases, with 7 bases between. CDR3 loop: CASSPKGEQYF. Here the CDR3 DNA reads TGTGCCAGCTCACCGAAGGGGGAGCAGTACTTC.

The chain has TRBV7-9 and TRBJ2-3, with a possible D match to TRBD2 (7 bases). This CDR3 contains 16 residues. V was pared by 5 bases and J by 7 bases, with 22 bases between. Looked up from germline, CDR1 is SEHNR and CDR2 is FQNEAQ (reference sequence). The CDR3 loop is CASSPLILRGAHTQYF. The CDR3 region has the DNA TGTGCCAGCAGCCCCTTAATTCTACGGGGGGCGCATACGCAGTATTTT.

This rearrangement joins TRBV5-6 to TRBJ2-3; 11 positions match TRBD2. J lost 0 bases, V lost 1 base, and 1 base had no gene match. Germline values: CDR1 SGHDT, CDR2 YYEEEE. The CDR3 contains 16 residues. The CDR3 DNA sequence: TGTGCCAGCAGCTTGACTAGCGGGGGAAGCACAGATACGCAGTATTTT. Its protein product is CASSLTSGGSTDTQYF.

This chain uses TRBV6-1 with TRBJ2-1; TRBD1 agrees at 7 bases. CDR1 MNHNS and CDR2 SASEGT come from the germline V gene. V gave up 6 bases and J gave up 4 bases; unmatched junction bases: 12. This CDR3 comprises 16 residues. CDR3 protein: CASRGPLGTVYNEQFF. CDR3 DNA sequence: TGTGCCAGCAGAGGACCGCTCGGGACAGTGTACAATGAGCAGTTCTTC.

The chain couples TRBV29-1 to TRBJ2-3; tentative D call: TRBD2 (5 bases). The ends were cut back, 8 bases at V and 2 bases at J, with 17 bases in the middle. The CDR3 sequence is 14 residues long. Per the germline V gene, CDR1 is SQVTM and CDR2 is ANQGSEA. Written as DNA, the CDR3 is TGCAGCCTGGAGGCCACAGCCCTCACAGATACGCAGTATTTT. Translated: CSLEATALTDTQYF.

The V call is TRBV10-3, the J call TRBJ2-1, with TRBD2 matching over 10 bases. Germline lookup yields CDR1 ENHRY and CDR2 SYGVKD. V gave up 3 bases and J gave up 1 base; unmatched junction bases: 3. CDR3 length equals 16 residues. This CDR3 is CAISDIAGGSYNEQFF. In DNA form, the CDR3 reads TGTGCCATCAGTGACATAGCGGGGGGATCCTACAATGAGCAGTTCTTC.

The chain employs TRBV7-8 and TRBJ1-1, with 11 bases that match TRBD1. The CDR3 length is 15 residues. V was pared by 1 base and J by 10 bases, with 8 bases of the junction left unmatched. Looked up from germline, CDR1 is SGHVS and CDR2 is FQNEAQ. The CDR3 sequence: CASSLEGQGVGGAFF. DNA for the CDR3: TGTGCCAGCAGCTTAGAGGGACAGGGGGTAGGCGGAGCTTTCTTT.

The V and J genes are TRBV12-3 or TRBV12-4 and TRBJ1-1; 9 bases agree with TRBD1. Unmatched junction bases numbered 3, after V lost 4 bases and J lost 0 bases. This CDR3 spans 15 amino acids. The chain's CDR3 is CASSSRDRVNTEAFF. The CDR3 DNA sequence: TGTGCCAGCAGTTCGCGGGACAGGGTGAACACTGAAGCTTTCTTT.

The chain recombines TRBV29-1 with TRBJ1-1; D ambiguous. The germline CDR1 and CDR2 sequences are SQVTM and ANQGSEA. The CDR3 runs 11 residues. The V and J ends lost 5 bases and 1 base respectively, with 5 bases between them. CDR3 DNA: TGCAGCGTTAGGGAGAACACTGAAGCTTTCTTT. It yields the protein CSVRENTEAFF. Combining the CDR3 with reference TRBV29-1 and TRBJ1-1 gives the whole variable domain SAVISQKPSRDICQRGTSLTIQCQVDSQVTMMFWYRQQPGQSLTLIATANQGSEATYESGFVIDKFPISRPNLTFSTLTVSNMSPEDSSIYLCSVRENTEAFFGQGTRLTVV.

The chain couples TRBV5-1 to TRBJ1-2; 11 nucleotides align to TRBD1. There are 14 residues in the CDR3. V gave up 3 bases and J gave up 8 bases; unmatched junction bases: 6. Per the germline V gene, CDR1 is SGHRS and CDR2 is YFSETQ. In DNA, the CDR3 is TGCGCCAGCAGCTACGGACAGGGGGCGAACGGCTACACCTTC. Translating gives CASSYGQGANGYTF.

J is TRBJ2-3 and V is TRBV12-3 or TRBV12-4, with D unclear. With 6 bases removed from V and 2 bases from J, the gap between germline ends came to 12 bases. This CDR3 has 14 residues. The CDR3 DNA follows: TGTGCCAGCAGCCCCCCCGAAAACACAGATACGCAGTATTTT. This gives the protein CASSPPENTDTQYF.

V gene TRBV19 combines with J gene TRBJ2-7; 9 nucleotides line up with TRBD1. From germline, CDR1 is LNHDA and CDR2 SQIVND (reference sequence). The CDR3 runs 14 residues. V lost 4 bases to trimming and J lost 6 bases; unmatched junction nucleotides: 7. The CDR3 DNA reads as TGTGCCAGTAGTAGGGGGGACAGGGTAACCGAGCAGTACTTC. Protein product: CASSRGDRVTEQYF.

This clonotype was detected a few times. The rearrangement uses TRBV5-1 and TRBJ1-2; 8 positions agree with TRBD1. V trimming: 4 bases; J trimming: 4 bases; junction bases outside the gene matches: 6. The CDR3 covers 14 residues. The germline V gene has CDR1 SGHRS and CDR2 YFSETQ. CDR3 sequence (DNA): TGCGCCAGCAGCCCACCTGGACAGGGCTATGGCTACACCTTC. Translating gives CASSPPGQGYGYTF.

This chain uses TRBV2 with TRBJ2-1, with D perhaps being TRBD1 or TRBD2 (6 bases each). Germline V gene lookup returns CDR1 SNHLY and CDR2 FYNNEI. Trimming cost V 2 bases and J 6 bases, with 11 bases left between them. The CDR3 runs 14 residues. CDR3 sequence reads: CASSERGVGNEQFF. The CDR3 coding sequence is TGTGCCAGCAGTGAAAGGGGGGTTGGCAATGAGCAGTTCTTC. Supplemented by reference TRBV2 and TRBJ2-1, the full variable domain reads EPEVTQTPSHQVTQMGQEVILRCVPISNHLYFYWYRQILGQKVEFLVSFYNNEISEKSEIFDDQFSVERPDGSNFTLKIRSTKLEDSAMYFCASSERGVGNEQFFGPGTRLTVL.

V gene TRBV7-9 combines with J gene TRBJ2-6; D may be TRBD1 (6 bases). Germline lookup yields CDR1 SEHNR and CDR2 FQNEAQ (reference sequence). The CDR3 runs to 15 residues. V lost 5 bases to trimming and J lost 0 bases, with 8 bases between them. CDR3 sequence: CASSTGISGANVLTF. The CDR3 region has the DNA TGTGCCAGCAGCACAGGGATCTCTGGGGCCAACGTCCTGACTTTC.

The chain links TRBV5-1 to TRBJ2-6; 10 positions agree with TRBD1. V lost 1 base to trimming and J lost 2 bases; unmatched junction nucleotides: 3. This CDR3 region has 17 residues. Germline V gives CDR1 SGHRS, CDR2 YFSETQ. Written as DNA, the CDR3 is TGCGCCAGCAGCTTGCTGGGACAGGGGACTGGGGCCAACGTCCTGACTTTC. It codes for CASSLLGQGTGANVLTF.

This chain joins TRBV7-2 and TRBJ1-4; 9 bases map to TRBD1. This CDR3 comprises 14 residues. The germline V gene encodes CDR1 SGHTA and CDR2 FQGNSA. J was trimmed by 6 bases and V by 4 bases; bases with no gene match: 3. CDR3: CASSWNRGHEKLFF. DNA for the CDR3: TGTGCCAGCAGCTGGAACAGGGGGCATGAAAAACTGTTTTTT.

The rearrangement links TRBV20-1 to TRBJ1-2, with TRBD1 identical over 8 bases. The CDR3 loop spans 12 amino acids. V was pared by 3 bases and J by 14 bases, with 11 bases of the junction left unmatched. Looked up from germline, CDR1 is DFQATT and CDR2 is SNEGSKA (reference sequence). The CDR3 DNA reads as TGCAGTGCTAGTGTAGACAGGGGTGCCCAAACCTTC. Translated: CSASVDRGAQTF.

The chain joins TRBV15 to TRBJ2-4, with 8 bases aligning to TRBD2. V shed 6 bases and J 0 bases; nucleotides not matched to a gene: 4. Germline CDR1 LNHNV, CDR2 YYDKDF (reference sequence). The CDR3 has 15 amino acids. CDR3 region: CATSSGGGAKNIQYF. Here the CDR3 DNA reads TGTGCCACCAGTTCGGGGGGGGGAGCCAAAAACATTCAGTACTTC.

J is TRBJ2-7 and V is TRBV29-1; D not certain. Deletions cut 2 bases from V and 5 bases from J, with 10 bases between. Per the germline V gene, CDR1 is SQVTM and CDR2 is ANQGSEA. This CDR3 is built from 12 residues. The DNA of the CDR3 is TGCAGCGTTGAATTGCTTGGTAACGAGCAGTACTTC. Its translation is CSVELLGNEQYF.

The gene calls are TRBV5-1 and TRBJ2-3, with D tentatively TRBD2 (7 bases). This CDR3 region has 16 residues. Trimming stripped 1 base from V and 5 bases from J, with 17 bases between. CDR1 and CDR2 from the germline V gene are SGHRS and YFSETQ. CDR3 sequence: CASSLSPSGGGDTQYF. The CDR3 DNA reads as TGCGCCAGCAGCTTGAGCCCTAGCGGAGGGGGAGATACGCAGTATTTT.

This chain links TRBV5-1 with TRBJ2-1, with 8 nucleotides matching TRBD1. CDR1 is SGHRS and CDR2 is YFSETQ in the germline V gene. The CDR3 spans 14 residues. Unmatched junction bases numbered 3, after V lost 4 bases and J lost 3 bases. This chain's CDR3 is CASSVGQDYNEQFF. In DNA form, the CDR3 reads TGCGCCAGCAGCGTGGGACAGGACTACAATGAGCAGTTCTTC.

The table lists this clonotype with a few counts. The germline gene is not matched at one end of the junction; a read error may be the cause. The gene calls are TRBV4-1 and TRBJ1-2; 7 bases are a match to TRBD1. The CDR3 spans 13 residues. The germline V gene has CDR1 MGHRA and CDR2 YSYEKL. The CDR3 loop is CASSQGGGYGYTF. The CDR3, as DNA: TGTGCCAGCAGTCAAGGGGGCGGCTATGGCTACACCTTC.

The rearrangement links TRBV14 to TRBJ2-1, with unresolved D. The ends were cut back, 7 bases at V and 2 bases at J, with 9 bases in the middle. Looked up from germline, CDR1 is SGHDN and CDR2 is FVKESK. The CDR3 covers 13 residues. The CDR3 DNA reads as TGTGCCAGCAACCAGTTGGCCTACAATGAGCAGTTCTTC. It encodes CASNQLAYNEQFF.

The genes are TRBV4-2 and TRBJ2-5; no clear D. Trimming shortened V by 0 bases and J by 4 bases, and 6 bases separated the two germline ends. The CDR3 totals 13 residues. Germline assignment: CDR1 LGHNA and CDR2 YNFKEQ. CDR3 coding DNA: TGTGCCAGCAGCCAAGATAGAGGAGAGACCCAGTACTTC. It codes for CASSQDRGETQYF.

V is TRBV5-6 and J is TRBJ1-1; no firm D call. This CDR3 has 15 amino acids. Trimming pared 0 bases from V and 2 bases from J, leaving 11 bases between. Germline V lookup: CDR1 SGHDT, CDR2 YYEEEE. The CDR3 reads CASSLVGRANTEAFF. The CDR3 DNA is TGTGCCAGCAGCTTGGTAGGGAGAGCCAACACTGAAGCTTTCTTT. The whole variable domain, remainder taken from reference TRBV5-6 and TRBJ1-1, is DAGVTQSPTHLIKTRGQQVTLRCSPKSGHDTVSWYQQALGQGPQFIFQYYEEEERQRGNFPDRFSGHQFPNYSSELNVNALLLGDSALYLCASSLVGRANTEAFFGQGTRLTVV.